This note documents a single T cell receptor (beta chain) sequence. An end of the junction differs from the germline gene, which may be a read error. Amplification of TCR beta CDR3 regions used RNA transcripts. An initial RT-PCR round employing HTBI primers preceded a second-round multiplex PCR. TCRdb fed the multiplex PCR reads into MiXCR, producing one record per CDR3 protein. The sample has over a million distinct CDR3 sequences; approximately 35% are singletons. The sample comes from a study of Graves' ophthalmopathy and Graves' hyperthyroidism. This clonotype was sampled from an adult man with Graves' hyperthyroidism. Sequencing input: peripheral blood or thyroid tissue (not recorded which).

The CDR3 DNA reads as TGCGCCAGCAGCCAAGTCCTGGGATTTGGGAACACTGAAGCTTTCTTT. Its protein product is CASSQVLGFGNTEAFF. The V call is TRBV7-8, the J call TRBJ1-1; no clear D gene. CDR1 is SGHVS and CDR2 is FQNEAQ in the germline V gene. The length of the CDR3 is 16 residues.